This T cell receptor beta chain was recovered during a study of T cells in Graves' hyperthyroidism and ophthalmopathy. Amplified regions were TCR beta CDR3 sequences from RNA transcripts. First-round RT-PCR of the TCR CDR3 relied on the HTBI primer set. TCRdb processed the multiplex PCR reads anew with MiXCR; each CDR3 protein has one entry. There are 500,000 to 600,000 distinct CDR3 sequences in the sample; 15% to 20% occur only once, and 40% to 50% lies in the top ten. This clonotype was seen a handful of times. This may be a read error, as it is one base from a much larger clone. There are 13 residues in the CDR3. The germline V gene has CDR1 GTSNPN and CDR2 SVGIG (reference sequence). With 1 base removed from V and 0 bases from J, the gap between germline ends came to 6 bases.

The receptor's source is a man in his forties or fifties with Graves' ophthalmopathy. The sequenced sample consisted of blood. V and J are TRBV30 and TRBJ1-1, with a tentative D call TRBD1 (6 bases). CDR3 DNA sequence: TGTGCCTGGAGTGGACAGGTGAACACTGAAGCTTTCTTT. Translated: CAWSGQVNTEAFF.